Given below is one T cell receptor (beta chain) in context. These data belong to a study of blood T cell repertoires in COVID-19. In the study overall: Specimens from acute and convalescent COVID-19 originated in the United States, Italy and Spain.

Participants, roughly 18 to 90 years old, spanned around 25 US areas. Allocation to cohorts depended on clinical history reported by the participants. Recovered participants had two consecutive negative NP/OP PCR tests, healthcare professional clearance, or symptom resolution. Method: immunoSEQ multiplex PCR; TCRdb's copy keeps in-frame clones and lacks some. The data show almost 400,000 clones, roughly nine tenths seen once. V was pared by 6 bases and J by 1 base, with 3 bases of the junction left unmatched. Germline CDR1 reads MNHEY; CDR2 reads SVGAGI. CDR3 length equals 14 residues. The chain links TRBV6-5 to TRBJ1-1, with 9 bases identical to TRBD1. Sequencing was performed on PBMCs or T cells enriched from blood (not recorded which). This TCR came from a woman aged 25-40 years who had recovered from COVID-19. The CDR3 region has the DNA TGTGCCAGCAGCCGGACAGGGGCGAACACTGAAGCTTTCTTT. Its protein product is CASSRTGANTEAFF.